This T cell receptor (beta chain) was recovered during a study of cytotoxic CD8 clonotypes in ibrutinib-treated CLL. Study outcomes and limitations: Circulating CD8+ T-cell counts were tracked by baseline clonality, which exceeded that of age-matched healthy donors. Clonality showed a rise at ibrutinib response that reversed toward baseline at progression. Public clonotypes (which were uncommon) either contracted or remained stable on treatment.

Only in-frame clones appear in the TCRdb table, and some are missing; sequencing was by immunoSEQ multiplex PCR. The sample lists approximately 160,000 clones, roughly 84% occurring once. Genomic DNA in an amount of around 2 micrograms was extracted from cryopreserved PBMCs and used for the preparation of TCR beta libraries. Worth noting for this clone: The antigen remains undetermined.

The CDR3 contains 16 residues. V lost 0 bases to trimming and J lost 3 bases; unmatched junction nucleotides: 6. CDR1 SGDLS and CDR2 YYNGEE come from the germline V gene. The source material was PBMCs, sampled at disease progression, from a patient treated with ibrutinib. The clonotype was recovered from a human donor with chronic lymphocytic leukemia. The gene calls are TRBV9 and TRBJ2-5; 9 bases align to TRBD2. CDR3 protein: CASSVDVAGGKETQYF. CDR3 bases: TGTGCCAGCAGCGTAGATGTGGCGGGAGGGAAAGAGACCCAGTACTTC. Complete variable domain (other parts from reference TRBV9 and TRBJ2-5): DSGVTQTPKHLITATGQRVTLRCSPRSGDLSVYWYQQSLDQGLQFLIQYYNGEERAKGNILERFSAQQFPDLHSELNLSSLELGDSALYFCASSVDVAGGKETQYFGPGTRLLVL.